Listed below are T cell receptor beta chains from one sample, sequenced in a study of cytotoxic CD8 clonotypes in ibrutinib-treated CLL. Here immunoSEQ multiplex PCR was the method, and the copy in TCRdb shows in-frame clones only, minus some. This sample has 150,000 to 200,000 clones, with about 80% found just once. Sample: PBMCs, taken after 12 months of ibrutinib treatment. The receptors shown here come from a human donor with chronic lymphocytic leukemia. CDR3s include the opening cysteine and the closing phenylalanine or tryptophan. The order of the fields is V gene, J gene, CDR3 protein.

v_call: TRBV7-9
j_call: TRBJ2-1
cdr3_aa: CASSSLGTGEDNEQFF

v_call: TRBV28
j_call: TRBJ1-5
cdr3_aa: CASKNPGQGNQPQHF

v_call: TRBV5-1
j_call: TRBJ2-3
cdr3_aa: CASSLAGTAQSDTQYF

v_call: TRBV6-6
j_call: TRBJ1-2
cdr3_aa: CASSYSGQGGKGYTF

v_call: TRBV27
j_call: TRBJ2-2
cdr3_aa: CASSLSRVTGELFF

v_call: TRBV19
j_call: TRBJ1-3
cdr3_aa: CASSIGSTAGNTIYF

v_call: TRBV7-2
j_call: TRBJ1-3
cdr3_aa: CASSQRLGGNTIYF

v_call: TRBV11-2
j_call: TRBJ1-1
cdr3_aa: CASSRPPGQLNTEAFF

v_call: TRBV2
j_call: TRBJ2-1
cdr3_aa: CASSGLASGEQFF

v_call: TRBV5-4
j_call: TRBJ1-2
cdr3_aa: CASSLGGLNYGYTF

v_call: TRBV28
j_call: TRBJ1-5
cdr3_aa: CASSFSGQLNQPQHF

v_call: TRBV15
j_call: TRBJ2-1
cdr3_aa: CATSREQGSKNEQFF

v_call: TRBV4-2
j_call: TRBJ1-4
cdr3_aa: CASSQVPWRGREKLFF

v_call: TRBV19
j_call: TRBJ2-3
cdr3_aa: CASSMDRSTDTQYF

v_call: TRBV7-6
j_call: TRBJ2-1
cdr3_aa: CASSLAGTGGLDEQFF

v_call: TRBV28
j_call: TRBJ1-2
cdr3_aa: CASSSYPPDRGKGYTF

v_call: TRBV21-1
j_call: TRBJ1-5
cdr3_aa: CASSKGIGPRDQPQHF

v_call: TRBV25-1
j_call: TRBJ2-3
cdr3_aa: CASSEPRTGLTDTQYF

v_call: TRBV27
j_call: TRBJ2-5
cdr3_aa: CATAPLETQYF

v_call: TRBV7-9
j_call: TRBJ2-1
cdr3_aa: CASSLRGAPYNEQFF

v_call: TRBV27
j_call: TRBJ2-2
cdr3_aa: CASSPASGRTGELFF

v_call: TRBV7-8
j_call: TRBJ2-7
cdr3_aa: CASSSAQVVQYF

v_call: TRBV5-4
j_call: TRBJ2-5
cdr3_aa: CASSTGLAGAETQYF

v_call: TRBV2
j_call: TRBJ1-1
cdr3_aa: CASGGQGKANTEAFF

v_call: TRBV19
j_call: TRBJ2-1
cdr3_aa: CASRDPPNEQFF

v_call: TRBV4-1
j_call: TRBJ2-3
cdr3_aa: CASSLLGAVDTQYF

v_call: TRBV7-9
j_call: TRBJ2-7
cdr3_aa: CASRATSGSYEQYF

v_call: TRBV6-1
j_call: TRBJ2-3
cdr3_aa: CASTRLVSTDTQYF

v_call: TRBV6-6
j_call: TRBJ2-1
cdr3_aa: CASRLSVLGNEQFF

v_call: TRBV5-4
j_call: TRBJ1-2
cdr3_aa: CASSGVQVDYGYTF

v_call: TRBV5-1
j_call: TRBJ1-3
cdr3_aa: CASSSLYRDIGNTIYF

v_call: TRBV7-2
j_call: TRBJ2-3
cdr3_aa: CASSPDYSNTDTQYF

v_call: TRBV10-3
j_call: TRBJ2-5
cdr3_aa: CAISESGTSGSRETQYF

v_call: TRBV7-8
j_call: TRBJ2-5
cdr3_aa: CASSPPGLAGGGTQYF

v_call: TRBV2
j_call: TRBJ2-1
cdr3_aa: CASSEQTTYNEQFF

v_call: TRBV28
j_call: TRBJ2-7
cdr3_aa: CASSSLNYYEQYF

v_call: TRBV4-3
j_call: TRBJ2-7
cdr3_aa: CASSQDPGPYEQYF

v_call: TRBV10-3
j_call: TRBJ1-2
cdr3_aa: CATRTGGTGGYTF